This entry is about one TCR beta chain. Its antigen is not known. Primers included in the PCR were 60 Vbeta and 13 Jbeta primers. TCRdb's copy holds only in-frame clones and misses some; the assay was immunoSEQ multiplex PCR. The table lists under 250,000 clones, roughly 72% of them singletons, with approximately 2% in the top ten. The CDR3 contains 13 residues. CDR1 GTSNPN and CDR2 SVGIG come from the germline V gene (reference sequence). V lost 4 bases to trimming and J lost 3 bases, with 10 bases between them. The data were obtained in a study of cytomegalovirus exposure and HLA in healthy donors. Study observations and caveats: Association of a missense DCLRE1C variant with TCR beta V- and J-gene trimming was reported in a later analysis. It emerged from a later analysis that several of the most significant clusters appeared to be linked to common viral pathogens.

This TCR was sampled from a man aged 30 to 45 in good health and CMV-seronegative. Sample: PBMCs. This chain links TRBV30 with TRBJ1-5; D is perhaps TRBD1 (5 bases). The CDR3 loop reads CAWNRDFNQPQHF. In DNA, the CDR3 is TGTGCCTGGAACCGGGACTTCAATCAGCCCCAGCATTTT.